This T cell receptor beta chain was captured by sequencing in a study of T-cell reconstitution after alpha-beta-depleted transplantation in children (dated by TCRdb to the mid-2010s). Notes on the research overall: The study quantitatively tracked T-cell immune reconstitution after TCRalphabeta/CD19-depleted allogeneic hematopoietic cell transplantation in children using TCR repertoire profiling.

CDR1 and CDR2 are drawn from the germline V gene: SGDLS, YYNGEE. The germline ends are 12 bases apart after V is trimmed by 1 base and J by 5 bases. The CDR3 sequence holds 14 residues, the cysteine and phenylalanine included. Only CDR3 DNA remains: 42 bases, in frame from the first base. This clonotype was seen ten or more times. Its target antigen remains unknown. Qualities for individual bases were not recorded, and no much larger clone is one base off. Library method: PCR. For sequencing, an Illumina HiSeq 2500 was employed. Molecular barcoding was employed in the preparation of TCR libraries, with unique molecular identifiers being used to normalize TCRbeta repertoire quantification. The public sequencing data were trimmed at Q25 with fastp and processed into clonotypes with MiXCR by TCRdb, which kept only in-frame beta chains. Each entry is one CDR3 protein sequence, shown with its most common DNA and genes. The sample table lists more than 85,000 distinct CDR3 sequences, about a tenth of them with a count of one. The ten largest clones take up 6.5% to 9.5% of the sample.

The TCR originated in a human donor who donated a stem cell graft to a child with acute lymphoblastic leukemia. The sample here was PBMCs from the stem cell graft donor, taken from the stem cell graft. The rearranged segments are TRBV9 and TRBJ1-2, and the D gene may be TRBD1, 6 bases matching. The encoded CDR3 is CASSVRGGVYGYTF. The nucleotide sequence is TGTGCCAGCAGCGTAAGGGGGGGGGTTTATGGCTACACCTTC.